The rows below give T cell receptor beta chains drawn from one sample of a study of blood T cell repertoires in COVID-19. Assay: immunoSEQ multiplex PCR; the TCRdb copy retains only in-frame clones and omits some. The profile shows approximately 170,000 clones, about 85% of them singletons. Sequenced sample: peripheral blood. These receptors all come from a woman aged 70-85 years with COVID-19, enrolled during active disease. Both conserved end residues are part of each CDR3. The D gene is left open where the match is weak. Size values are once, few and many counts, or a class for expanded clones, and some rows have none.

V gene	D gene	clone size	J gene	CDR3 DNA	CDR3 protein
TRBV10-3	NA	NA	TRBJ2-1	TGTGCCGTGCAGCGAGAGGATTACAATGAGCAGTTCTTC	CAVQREDYNEQFF
TRBV3-1/TRBV3-2	NA	NA	TRBJ2-3	TGTGCCAGCAGCCAAGAGCGGAGGCCCAGAGATACGCAGTATTTT	CASSQERRPRDTQYF
TRBV6-6	TRBD1	NA	TRBJ2-2	TGTGCCAGCAGTTACCCCAGGGGGCGCGGGACCGGGGAGCTGTTTTTT	CASSYPRGRGTGELFF
TRBV7-3	TRBD1	NA	TRBJ1-1	TGTGCCAGCAGCTTACTCGGACAGGCGAACACTGAAGCTTTCTTT	CASSLLGQANTEAFF
TRBV6-1	NA	NA	TRBJ1-2	TGTGCCAGCAGTGAAGCCCTTCGACAGGTTTATGGCTACACCTTC	CASSEALRQVYGYTF
TRBV15	TRBD1	once	TRBJ1-1	TGTGCCACCAGCAGCTATCAAACAGGGGGCTGGGAAGCTTTCTTT	CATSSYQTGGWEAFF
TRBV20-1	NA	once	TRBJ1-3	TGCAGTGCTAGTGATCGAGTCTTCTCTGGAAACACCATATATTTT	CSASDRVFSGNTIYF
TRBV14	TRBD2	NA	TRBJ2-7	TGTGCCAGCAGCCAAGCATGGAGGGGAGGGCAATACGAGCAGTACTTC	CASSQAWRGGQYEQYF
TRBV2	NA	NA	TRBJ1-3	TGTGCCAGCAGTCCATCATCTGGAAACACCATATATTTT	CASSPSSGNTIYF
TRBV7-8	NA	NA	TRBJ2-1	TGTGCCAGCAGCTTCTCTCAGGGACTGCTCACCGTTGAGCAGTTCTTC	CASSFSQGLLTVEQFF